This T cell receptor beta chain was sequenced during a study of T-cell reconstitution after alpha-beta-depleted transplantation in children. The authors prepared the TCRbeta library with unique molecular identifiers. In TCRdb, the PCR reads were re-called with MiXCR into one record per CDR3 protein. Of hundreds of thousands of distinct CDR3 sequences in the sample, over 10% were seen once. Germline loops: CDR1 MGHDK, CDR2 SYGVNS. The CDR3 contains 15 residues. V dropped 2 bases and J dropped 9; count of bases not matched to a gene: 5. This clonotype was observed a few times. Its antigen is not identified. General study points: Expanded graft clones, several hundred of them, were reportedly the source of alpha-beta T cells about two months after transplant. Diversity of TCRbeta at day 60 was high in some patients, arising from surviving recipient T cells and thymic progenitors. Diversity and T-cell counts at one year after transplant derived mostly from new T cells.

The origin of this receptor is a girl aged 2-10 years with congenital amegakaryocytic thrombocytopenia, due to receive a stem cell transplant. The sequencing used PBMCs, collected before TCRalphabeta/CD19-depleted stem cell transplant. The chain recombines TRBV25-1 with TRBJ2-1; 12 bases line up with TRBD2. This CDR3 reads CASSEGLAGGSEQFF. For the CDR3, the DNA is TGTGCCAGCAGTGAAGGCCTAGCGGGAGGGAGTGAGCAGTTCTTC. The variable domain in full, with the rest retrieved from reference TRBV25-1 and TRBJ2-1, is EADIYQTPRYLVIGTGKKITLECSQTMGHDKMYWYQQDPGMELHLIHYSYGVNSTEKGDLSSESTVSRIRTEHFPLTLESARPSHTSQYLCASSEGLAGGSEQFFGPGTRLTVL.